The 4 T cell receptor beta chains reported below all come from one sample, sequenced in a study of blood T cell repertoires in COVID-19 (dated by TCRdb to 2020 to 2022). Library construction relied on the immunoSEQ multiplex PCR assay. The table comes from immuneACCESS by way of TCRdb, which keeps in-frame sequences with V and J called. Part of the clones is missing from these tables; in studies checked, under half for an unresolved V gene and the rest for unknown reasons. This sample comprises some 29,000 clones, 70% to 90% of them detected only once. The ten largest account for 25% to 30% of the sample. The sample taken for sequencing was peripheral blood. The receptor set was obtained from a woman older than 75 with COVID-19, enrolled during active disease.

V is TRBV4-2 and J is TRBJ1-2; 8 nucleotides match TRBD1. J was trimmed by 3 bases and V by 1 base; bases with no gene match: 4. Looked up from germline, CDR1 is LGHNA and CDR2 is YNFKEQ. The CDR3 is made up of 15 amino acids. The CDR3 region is CASSQADRGDYGYTF. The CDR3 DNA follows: TGTGCCAGCAGCCAAGCCGACAGGGGTGACTATGGCTACACCTTC.

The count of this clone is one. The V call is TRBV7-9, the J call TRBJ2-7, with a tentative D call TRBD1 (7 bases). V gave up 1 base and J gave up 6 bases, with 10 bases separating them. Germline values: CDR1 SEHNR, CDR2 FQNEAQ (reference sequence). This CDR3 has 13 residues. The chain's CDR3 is CASSLVQGGEQYF. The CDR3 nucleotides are TGTGCCAGCAGCTTAGTCCAGGGGGGCGAGCAGTACTTC.

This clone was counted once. The CDR3 DNA is TGTGCCAGCAGCTTGACAGGGAGGGATGAAAAACTGTTTTTT. It encodes CASSLTGRDEKLFF. J is TRBJ1-4 and V is TRBV5-4, with D possibly matching TRBD1 (6 bases). Trimming stripped 1 base from V and 6 bases from J, with 10 bases between. The CDR3 length is 14 residues. The V gene's germline CDR1 is SGHNT and CDR2 YYREEE (reference sequence).

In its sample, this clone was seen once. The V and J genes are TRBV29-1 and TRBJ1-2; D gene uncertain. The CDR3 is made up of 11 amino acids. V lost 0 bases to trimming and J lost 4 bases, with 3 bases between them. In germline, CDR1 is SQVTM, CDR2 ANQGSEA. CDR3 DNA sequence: TGCAGCGTTGAAGATATCTATGGCTACACCTTC. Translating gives CSVEDIYGYTF.